The 8 T cell receptor beta chains given below trace back to one sample, sequenced in a study of blood T cell repertoires in COVID-19 (TCRdb year 2020). The method was the immunoSEQ multiplex PCR assay. Sourced from immuneACCESS, this table was stored by TCRdb with only in-frame sequences that have V and J called. A share of the clones is absent; for the studies checked, an unresolved V gene accounts for under half, and the remainder has no known explanation. The sample has 440,000 or so clones on record, approximately 91% of them singletons. The ten largest clones capture approximately 1.5% of the sample. The sample taken for sequencing was peripheral blood. The receptors were gathered from a woman aged 40 to 50 with COVID-19, enrolled during active disease.

This rearrangement joins TRBV5-1 to TRBJ2-5, with 10 bases matching TRBD1. Germline lookup yields CDR1 SGHRS and CDR2 YFSETQ. This CDR3 has 14 amino acids. The V and J ends lost 7 bases and 5 bases, in that order; junction bases with no gene match: 8. The CDR3 loop is CASGPTGGMETQYF. The DNA of the CDR3 is TGCGCCAGCGGACCGACAGGGGGCATGGAGACCCAGTACTTC.

This clone has a handful of counts. This CDR3 is also generated by other DNA sequences in the sample. The chain joins TRBV10-3 to TRBJ1-4, with D unclear. Germline assignment: CDR1 ENHRY and CDR2 SYGVKD. This CDR3 is 15 amino acids long. Between the trimmed V and J ends, which lost 0 bases and 7 bases, there was a span of 12 bases. Here the CDR3 reads CAISESGSLGEKLFF. CDR3 in DNA: TGTGCCATCAGTGAGTCGGGGAGCCTCGGTGAAAAACTGTTTTTT.

For this clone: The sample carries other DNA sequences with the same CDR3. In nucleotides, the CDR3 is TGCGCCAGCAGCCAGGGACAGGTTAATGAAAAACTGTTTTTT. Protein sequence: CASSQGQVNEKLFF. This rearrangement joins TRBV4-1 to TRBJ1-4, with 8 bases fitting TRBD1. Germline V lookup: CDR1 MGHRA, CDR2 YSYEKL. Germline trimming cut 3 bases from V and 4 bases from J; bases unmatched to any gene: 1. The CDR3 is made up of 14 amino acids.

The chain joins TRBV19 to TRBJ1-2, with 7 bases fitting TRBD1. Germline V lookup: CDR1 LNHDA, CDR2 SQIVND (reference sequence). Trimming removed 6 bases from V and 0 bases from J; junction bases left unmatched: 7. The CDR3 contains 15 residues. The CDR3 sequence is CASREPGTANYGYTF. The DNA of the CDR3 is TGTGCCAGTAGGGAGCCCGGGACAGCTAACTATGGCTACACCTTC.

The V and J genes are TRBV7-2 and TRBJ1-4; 9 positions match TRBD1. This CDR3 has 16 residues. Germline CDR1 and CDR2: SGHTA and FQGNSA. Unmatched junction bases numbered 4, after V lost 5 bases and J lost 0 bases. The CDR3 bases are TGTGCCAGCAGCCGGGACAGGGCGGCAACTAATGAAAAACTGTTTTTT. Its translation: CASSRDRAATNEKLFF.

This chain links TRBV7-2 with TRBJ2-3, with 13 bases matching TRBD2. Germline CDR1 is SGHTA and CDR2 is FQGNSA. CDR3 length: 17 amino acids. V was clipped by 5 bases and J by 3 bases; unmatched bases: 8. The CDR3 nucleotides read TGTGCCAGCAGCGTTGGGACTAGCGGGACTTGGACAGATACGCAGTATTTT. It specifies CASSVGTSGTWTDTQYF.

The chain uses TRBV5-1 and TRBJ2-7, with D possibly TRBD1 on 5 matching bases. The CDR3 contains 14 residues. CDR1 SGHRS and CDR2 YFSETQ come from the germline V gene. V lost 4 bases and J 0 bases, leaving 11 bases between the germline ends. DNA of the CDR3: TGCGCCAGCAGCGGTGGACACGACTCCTACGAGCAGTACTTC. Its protein is CASSGGHDSYEQYF.

This chain joins TRBV19 and TRBJ1-6; 9 nucleotides line up with TRBD1. Losses at the gene ends were 8 bases for V and 7 bases for J; bases not matched to a gene: 12. CDR1 and CDR2 from the germline V gene are LNHDA and SQIVND (reference sequence). The CDR3 runs 16 residues. The CDR3 is CASGGQGSFGNSPLHF. CDR3 nucleotides: TGTGCCAGTGGGGGACAGGGTAGTTTCGGGAATTCACCCCTCCACTTT.